The source of this T cell receptor beta chain is a study of human T cells and chemical hapten exposure. Study-wide context: The use of 2% DPC on 2 cm by 2 cm of upper inner arm skin constituted sensitization.

TCRdb recomputed calls from the RACE reads with MiXCR, one row per CDR3 protein. Here the sample spans 180,000 or so distinct CDR3 sequences, approximately 20% being singletons. Overall study findings and caveats: While controls formed fewer of them, expanded TCRs formed significantly more large CDR3 similarity clusters.

This clonotype was recorded a few times. Its antigen is not known. The CDR3 loop spans 14 amino acids. Germline V gene sequence: CDR1 LNHDA, CDR2 SQIVND (reference sequence). Deletions cut 4 bases from V and 4 bases from J, with 10 bases between. Time point noted: patch test 1, 2 weeks after DPC sensitization. The sample's treatment: therapeutic diphenylcyclopropenone sensitization with weekly scalp DPC. The clonotype was recovered from a woman between 45 and 60 years old with alopecia areata. Some clones in this sample may be carry-over from other donors' samples. The chain has TRBV19 and TRBJ2-2; no reliable D call. This specimen was whole blood, taken in connection with sensitization to the hapten diphenylcyclopropenone (DPC). The CDR3 coding sequence is TGTGCCAGTAGTACCAGCGTGGGCACCGGGGAGCTGTTTTTT. Amino acids: CASSTSVGTGELFF. The full variable domain, completed using reference TRBV19 and TRBJ2-2, is DGGITQSPKYLFRKEGQNVTLSCEQNLNHDAMYWYRQDPGQGLRLIYYSQIVNDFQKGDIAEGYSVSREKKESFPLTVTSAQKNPTAFYLCASSTSVGTGELFFGEGSRLTVL.